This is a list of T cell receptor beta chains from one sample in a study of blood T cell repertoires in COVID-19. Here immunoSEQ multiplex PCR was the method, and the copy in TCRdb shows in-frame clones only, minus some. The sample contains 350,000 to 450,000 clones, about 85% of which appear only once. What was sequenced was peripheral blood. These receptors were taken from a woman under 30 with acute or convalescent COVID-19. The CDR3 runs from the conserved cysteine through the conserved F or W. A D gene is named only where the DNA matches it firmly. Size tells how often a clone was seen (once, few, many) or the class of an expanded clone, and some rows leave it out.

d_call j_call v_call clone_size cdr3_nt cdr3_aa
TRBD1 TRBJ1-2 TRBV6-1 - TGTGCCAGCAGTGAAACTCCGGGACAGGGGGCCGTTGGAGATGGCTACACCTTC CASSETPGQGAVGDGYTF
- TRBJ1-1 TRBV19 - TGTGCCAGCGTTCGGGGGGTGGGCACTGAAGCTTTCTTT CASVRGVGTEAFF
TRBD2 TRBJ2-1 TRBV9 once TGTGCCAGCAGCGTCGGGACTAGCGGGAGTCCGGATGAGCAGTTCTTC CASSVGTSGSPDEQFF
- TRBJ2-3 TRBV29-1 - TGCAGCGTTGCCGGCCCCGGGTTGGGAGATACGCAGTATTTT CSVAGPGLGDTQYF
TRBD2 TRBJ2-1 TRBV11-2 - TGTGCCAGCAGCTCCTCCGGGACTAGCGGGAGGTATGAGCAGTTCTTC CASSSSGTSGRYEQFF
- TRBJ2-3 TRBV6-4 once TGTGCCAGCAGTGACTCTATAGTGTTAGGAGGATACACAGATACGCAGTATTTT CASSDSIVLGGYTDTQYF
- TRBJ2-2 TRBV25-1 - TGTGCCAGCAGAGGGGGTTGGGCAGGGAGTAACACCGGGGAGCTGTTTTTT CASRGGWAGSNTGELFF
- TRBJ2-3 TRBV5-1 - TGCGCCAGCAGCTTGGGAGACTCCCGAACAGATACGCAGTATTTT CASSLGDSRTDTQYF
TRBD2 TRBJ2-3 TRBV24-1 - TGTGCCACCAGTGACTCCCAGCGGGGGCCGTCAGATACGCAGTATTTT CATSDSQRGPSDTQYF
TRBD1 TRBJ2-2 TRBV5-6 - TGTGCCAGCAGCTTAACAGGGGGCAACACCGGGGAGCTGTTTTTT CASSLTGGNTGELFF
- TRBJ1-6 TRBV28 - TGTGCCAGCAGTTTGCGACAATATAATTCACCCCTCCACTTT CASSLRQYNSPLHF
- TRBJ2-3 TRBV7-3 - TGTGCCAGCAGCTTAAGCAGTAGCACAGATACGCAGTATTTT CASSLSSSTDTQYF
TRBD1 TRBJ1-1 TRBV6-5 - TGTGCCAGCAGCCAGCTGGGACAGGGCAACACTGAAGCTTTCTTT CASSQLGQGNTEAFF
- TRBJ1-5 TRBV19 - TGTGCCAGTAGTGGCTTTTCGGGTCGGCAGCCCCAGCATTTT CASSGFSGRQPQHF
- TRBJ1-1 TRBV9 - TGTGCCAGCAGCGCCGAATCGGGGAGGGCTTTCTTT CASSAESGRAFF